The T cell receptor beta chain described here comes from a study of CD8+ T cells in alopecia areata. Investigators isolated RNA and reverse transcribed it into cDNA to act as the sequencing template. Sequencing used immunoSEQ multiplex PCR; TCRdb keeps in-frame clones, though not all of them. The sample includes approximately 89,000 clones, under 45% of them seen just once. This clone has a handful of counts. The CDR3 contains 15 residues. V lost 6 bases and J lost 2, with 19 bases in between. The germline CDR1 and CDR2 sequences are SQVTM and ANQGSEA. This sequence originates from a human donor with alopecia areata. Source material: CD4+ T cells sorted from blood. This chain links TRBV29-1 with TRBJ2-5, with D perhaps being TRBD1 or TRBD2 (5 bases each). The CDR3 loop is CSVMPYPGPQETQYF. The CDR3 DNA follows: TGCAGCGTAATGCCTTACCCGGGACCGCAAGAGACCCAGTACTTC.